This passage covers 23 T cell receptor beta chains from one sample sequenced in a study of cytomegalovirus exposure and HLA in healthy donors. PCR employed 60 Vbeta and 13 Jbeta primers. TCRdb's table, derived via immunoSEQ multiplex PCR, lists solely in-frame clones and lacks some. The table has 100,000 or so clones, roughly three quarters seen once. The sample taken for sequencing was PBMCs. The receptors here all came from a male donor in good health and CMV-seropositive.

The rearrangement uses TRBV6-1 and TRBJ1-5, with 10 bases identical to TRBD1. The CDR3 is 14 residues long. Germline CDR1 is MNHNS and CDR2 is SASEGT. V gave up 5 bases and J gave up 4 bases; unmatched junction bases: 2. This CDR3 is CASSRDRGNQPQHF. Here the CDR3 DNA reads TGTGCCAGCAGTCGGGACAGGGGTAATCAGCCCCAGCATTTT.

A few counts support this clone. The V call is TRBV5-1, the J call TRBJ2-1, with 7 bases lining up with TRBD2. CDR1 and CDR2 from the germline V gene are SGHRS and YFSETQ. The CDR3 runs to 15 residues. Losses at the gene ends were 5 bases for V and 8 bases for J; bases not matched to a gene: 13. As DNA, the CDR3 is TGCGCCAGCAGTTCCGGGACTATCTCTTCGGATGAGCAGTTCTTC. Encoded protein: CASSSGTISSDEQFF. Looking up the rest from reference TRBV5-1 and TRBJ2-1 gives the full variable domain: KAGVTQTPRYLIKTRGQQVTLSCSPISGHRSVSWYQQTPGQGLQFLFEYFSETQRNKGNFPGRFSGRQFSNSRSEMNVSTLELGDSALYLCASSSGTISSDEQFFGPGTRLTVL.

This clone was counted between two and nine times. The chain employs TRBV6-5 and TRBJ1-2; perhaps TRBD1 as D (5 bases). Germline V gene lookup returns CDR1 MNHEY and CDR2 SVGAGI. With 8 bases removed from V and 10 bases from J, the gap between germline ends came to 14 bases. The CDR3 runs to 11 residues. As DNA, the CDR3 is TGTGCCAGCGGCAGGGTCTCCAACTACACCTTC. This encodes CASGRVSNYTF.

Note on this clone: The sample carries other DNA sequences with the same CDR3. V usage is TRBV21-1 and J usage is TRBJ2-7; TRBD1, the table's D call, was not compared with the DNA. TRBV21-1 represents a pseudogene. This CDR3 has 16 residues. The CDR3 sequence is CASSKEWPGDFNEQYF. The CDR3 nucleotides are TGCGCCAGCAGCAAAGAATGGCCAGGGGATTTCAACGAGCAGTACTTC.

Remarks on this clone: One end of the junction fails to match germline, which may point to a read error. The rearrangement joins TRBV7-7 to TRBJ2-3, with 10 positions matching TRBD1. The CDR3 totals 15 residues. Germline values: CDR1 SSHAT, CDR2 FNYEAQ (reference sequence). The CDR3: CASSLGQGGADTQYF. CDR3 nucleotides: TGTGCTAGCAGCTTAGGACAGGGGGGGGCAGATACGCAGTATTTT. Variable domain in full (rest from reference TRBV7-7 and TRBJ2-3): GAGVSQSPRYKVTKRGQDVTLRCDPISSHATLYWYQQALGQGPEFLTYFNYEAQPDKSGLPSDRFSAERPEGSISTLTIQRTEQRDSAMYRCASSLGQGGADTQYFGPGTRLTVL.

The chain recombines TRBV7-9 with TRBJ2-5, with 8 bases matching TRBD1. The junction had 2 bases not matched to a gene; V was cut back by 7 bases and J by 4 bases. There are 12 residues in the CDR3. Germline-derived CDR1 and CDR2 are SEHNR and FQNEAQ (reference sequence). The CDR3 protein is CASNGQGETQYF. The DNA for the CDR3 is TGTGCCAGCAACGGACAGGGAGAGACCCAGTACTTC.

This chain's CDR3 is CATPCQRENHYNEQFF. The DNA for the CDR3 is TGTGCCACCCCATGCCAGCGGGAGAATCACTACAATGAGCAGTTCTTC. The chain links TRBV21-1 to TRBJ2-1; TRBD2 was called by the table and not checked on the DNA. TRBV21-1 is given as a pseudogene. The CDR3 is 16 amino acids.

The gene calls are TRBV6-1 and TRBJ2-7, with 11 bases lining up with TRBD1. The CDR3 consists of 14 residues. V lost 7 bases, J lost 4 bases, and 6 bases stayed unmatched. Germline CDR1 MNHNS, CDR2 SASEGT. The CDR3 DNA sequence: TGTGCCAGCACTCGGACAGGGGGCTTGTACGAGCAGTACTTC. This gives the protein CASTRTGGLYEQYF.

J is TRBJ2-7 and V is TRBV18; D is perhaps TRBD1 (6 bases). Germline V CDR1 and CDR2: KGHSH, LQKENI. The CDR3 totals 13 residues. V was shortened by 4 bases and J by 0 bases, with 7 bases between the two germline ends. The CDR3 bases are TGTGCCAGCTCACAGGACAGCTCCTACGAGCAGTACTTC. Its protein is CASSQDSSYEQYF.

The rearrangement uses TRBV4-2 and TRBJ2-7; 8 nucleotides align to TRBD2. Germline V gives CDR1 LGHNA, CDR2 YNFKEQ. V lost 3 bases and J lost 7; bases outside the gene matches: 11. This CDR3 is 15 amino acids long. This chain's CDR3 is CASSHGTRVPGEQYF. DNA for the CDR3: TGTGCCAGCAGCCACGGGACTAGAGTGCCAGGGGAGCAGTACTTC.

The chain couples TRBV20-1 to TRBJ2-4; a weak D match, TRBD2 (6 bases). V was clipped by 6 bases and J by 8 bases, with 11 bases between them. The germline gives CDR1 DFQATT, CDR2 SNEGSKA (reference sequence). The CDR3 is 11 amino acids. CDR3 amino acids: CSAQSGDIQYF. The CDR3 nucleotides are TGCAGTGCCCAGTCGGGGGACATTCAGTACTTC.

This chain connects TRBV10-3 to TRBJ2-5, with 10 bases that match TRBD2. This CDR3 spans 15 amino acids. Germline assignment: CDR1 ENHRY and CDR2 SYGVKD. V shed 6 bases and J 2 bases; nucleotides not matched to a gene: 6. The CDR3 nucleotides read TGTGCCATCAGCTCGGGACTAGCGAGTCAAGAGACCCAGTACTTC. Amino acids: CAISSGLASQETQYF.

This chain links TRBV9 with TRBJ1-2; possible D gene TRBD1, 6 bases. Germline values: CDR1 SGDLS, CDR2 YYNGEE. The length of the CDR3 is 15 residues. Trimming removed 5 bases from V and 2 bases from J, with 16 bases in between. The CDR3 reads CASRGQTASNYGYTF. The CDR3 region has the DNA TGTGCCAGCAGGGGACAAACCGCGAGCAACTATGGCTACACCTTC. Full variable domain (missing parts from reference TRBV9 and TRBJ1-2): DSGVTQTPKHLITATGQRVTLRCSPRSGDLSVYWYQQSLDQGLQFLIQYYNGEERAKGNILERFSAQQFPDLHSELNLSSLELGDSALYFCASRGQTASNYGYTFGSGTRLTVV.

The genes are TRBV25-1 and TRBJ2-7, with 9 bases fitting TRBD2. V trimming: 3 bases; J trimming: 6 bases; junction bases outside the gene matches: 6. CDR1 is MGHDK and CDR2 is SYGVNS in the germline V gene. This CDR3 contains 14 residues. The CDR3 DNA sequence: TGTGCCAGCAGTGAGACCGGGACTAGCTTCGAGCAGTACTTC. Its protein product is CASSETGTSFEQYF.

The table lists this clone with a few counts. This chain links TRBV27 with TRBJ1-3; 11 positions match TRBD1. Germline V gene data show CDR1 as MNHEY and CDR2 as SMNVEV (reference sequence). The CDR3 contains 16 residues. The junction had 6 bases not matched to a gene; V was cut back by 5 bases and J by 3 bases. The CDR3 bases are TGTGCCAGCAGTCCCGGACAGGGGGCACGTGGAAACACCATATATTTT. Amino acid sequence: CASSPGQGARGNTIYF.

The chain joins TRBV6-5 to TRBJ2-7, with a tentative D call TRBD2 (5 bases). The CDR3 runs to 15 residues. Deletions cut 6 bases from V and 0 bases from J, with 15 bases between. Germline CDR1 reads MNHEY; CDR2 reads SVGAGI. The CDR3 loop reads CASRPNLGSSYEQYF. The CDR3 coding sequence is TGTGCCAGCAGGCCAAACCTGGGGAGCTCCTACGAGCAGTACTTC.

The V and J genes are TRBV29-1 and TRBJ1-1; no clear D. This CDR3 spans 15 amino acids. Trimming removed 4 bases at V and 0 bases at J, with 15 bases between. Germline values: CDR1 SQVTM, CDR2 ANQGSEA. The CDR3 is CSVASSRIMNTEAFF. Written as DNA, the CDR3 is TGCAGCGTTGCGAGTTCGAGGATCATGAACACTGAAGCTTTCTTT.

This rearrangement joins TRBV5-5 to TRBJ2-1, with D perhaps TRBD2 (6 bases). The CDR3 spans 13 residues. The V and J ends lost 7 bases and 5 bases respectively, with 13 bases between them. Germline V lookup: CDR1 SGHKS, CDR2 YYEKEE (reference sequence). CDR3 nucleotides: TGTGCCAGCGGATGGACGGGGGACAATGAGCAGTTCTTC. Translation: CASGWTGDNEQFF.

Only a few counts were recorded for this clone. V is TRBV27 and J is TRBJ2-7, with D maybe TRBD2 (5 bases). The V end lost 3 bases, the J end lost 0 bases, and 15 bases lay between the germline ends. Germline values: CDR1 MNHEY, CDR2 SMNVEV (reference sequence). The CDR3 totals 16 residues. The chain's CDR3 is CASSFNTRASSYEQYF. In nucleotides, the CDR3 is TGTGCCAGCAGTTTCAATACTAGGGCGAGCTCCTACGAGCAGTACTTC.

The rearrangement joins TRBV19 to TRBJ2-7; a weak D match, TRBD2 (7 bases). The germline V gene encodes CDR1 LNHDA and CDR2 SQIVND (reference sequence). This CDR3 is 14 amino acids long. Trimming left V 2 bases short and J 2 bases short, with 10 bases between. CDR3 bases: TGTGCCAGTAGTATAACCGGGGGGCCCTACGAGCAGTACTTC. Its translation: CASSITGGPYEQYF.

This rearrangement joins TRBV21-1 to TRBJ2-4; the table's D call, TRBD2, was not checked against the DNA. TRBV21-1 is annotated as a pseudogene. The CDR3 is 15 residues long. The CDR3 sequence: CASTKAGLAKNIQYF. The CDR3, as DNA: TGTGCCAGCACCAAAGCGGGACTAGCCAAAAACATTCAGTACTTC.

As to this clone: The junction shows a germline mismatch at one end, possibly a read error. The rearrangement links TRBV27 to TRBJ2-1, with D maybe TRBD2 (6 bases). The germline V gene has CDR1 MNHEY and CDR2 SMNVEV (reference sequence). The CDR3 spans 15 residues. In DNA, the CDR3 is TGTGCCAGCAGTATATCTAGCGTCTCCTACAATGAGCAGTTCTTC. Its protein product is CASSISSVSYNEQFF.

This chain connects TRBV7-3 to TRBJ2-1, with 13 positions matching TRBD2. J gave up 9 bases and V 5 bases, and 13 bases lay outside the gene matches. The germline V gene encodes CDR1 SGHTA and CDR2 FQGTGA. CDR3 length: 17 residues. CDR3 loop: CASSPGTSGAHYGEQFF. CDR3 DNA sequence: TGTGCCAGCAGCCCCGGGACTAGCGGGGCCCATTATGGTGAGCAGTTCTTC. Variable domain in full (rest from reference TRBV7-3 and TRBJ2-1): GAGVSQTPSNKVTEKGKYVELRCDPISGHTALYWYRQSLGQGPEFLIYFQGTGAADDSGLPNDRFFAVRPEGSVSTLKIQRTERGDSAVYLCASSPGTSGAHYGEQFFGPGTRLTVL.